The 26 T cell receptor beta chains below were found in one sample sequenced in a study of cytotoxic CD8 clonotypes in ibrutinib-treated CLL. The data were produced by immunoSEQ multiplex PCR, yet TCRdb's version contains in-frame clones alone and is incomplete. The profile covers 150,000 or so clones, with 75% to 85% appearing a single time and about 7.4% taken by the ten largest. Sample: PBMCs, taken after 36 months of ibrutinib treatment. The receptors here all came from a human donor with chronic lymphocytic leukemia.

This sequence joins TRBV28 and TRBJ1-2; TRBD1 agrees at 7 bases. V was clipped by 4 bases and J by 7 bases; unmatched bases: 12. Per germline, CDR1 MDHEN and CDR2 SYDVKM. There are 15 residues in the CDR3. The CDR3 protein is CASSSYTKQGSGYTF. CDR3 in DNA: TGTGCCAGCAGTTCCTATACCAAACAGGGGTCTGGCTACACCTTC.

This clone was picked up a small number of times. The CDR3 reads CASSQDLAGSYNEQFF. DNA of the CDR3: TGTGCCAGCAGCCAAGATCTAGCGGGATCCTACAATGAGCAGTTCTTC. This chain joins TRBV4-2 and TRBJ2-1, with 9 bases that match TRBD2. Germline values: CDR1 LGHNA, CDR2 YNFKEQ. With 0 bases clipped from V and 1 base from J, the junction kept 1 base outside the gene matches. The length of the CDR3 is 16 residues.

The rearrangement uses TRBV5-6 and TRBJ1-2; D is unresolved. Trimming pared 6 bases from V and 0 bases from J, leaving 9 bases between. The germline V gene encodes CDR1 SGHDT and CDR2 YYEEEE. This CDR3 contains 13 residues. This CDR3 reads CASNMGTNYGYTF. CDR3 nucleotide sequence: TGTGCCAGCAACATGGGAACTAACTATGGCTACACCTTC.

The chain combines TRBV10-2 with TRBJ2-5; 8 nucleotides agree with TRBD1. CDR1 WSHSY and CDR2 SAAADI come from the germline V gene. The CDR3 length is 14 residues. After removal of 5 bases from V and 5 bases from J, the junction contained 7 bases not matched to a gene. The CDR3 nucleotides read TGCGCCAGCAGTAGGACAGGGAGTAGGGAGACCCAGTACTTC. Translated: CASSRTGSRETQYF.

The rearrangement links TRBV27 to TRBJ1-6, with 7 bases that match TRBD1. The germline gives CDR1 MNHEY, CDR2 SMNVEV (reference sequence). Germline trimming cut 6 bases from V and 7 bases from J; bases unmatched to any gene: 9. The CDR3 covers 15 residues. CDR3 sequence: CASRAPTGENSPLHF. The CDR3 nucleotides read TGTGCCAGCAGAGCACCTACAGGGGAAAATTCACCCCTCCACTTT.

The genes are TRBV5-1 and TRBJ1-1; 7 nucleotides line up with TRBD1. The CDR3 totals 12 residues. Germline trimming cut 8 bases from V and 1 base from J; bases unmatched to any gene: 2. Germline CDR1 reads SGHRS; CDR2 reads YFSETQ. This CDR3 is CASGQANTEAFF. The CDR3 DNA reads as TGCGCCAGTGGACAGGCGAACACTGAAGCTTTCTTT.

The rearrangement uses TRBV9 and TRBJ2-3; the match to TRBD2 covers 12 bases. Germline-derived CDR1 and CDR2 are SGDLS and YYNGEE. The J segment lost 4 bases and the V segment lost 3 bases, leaving 6 bases of the junction unmatched. This CDR3 is built from 16 residues. In DNA form, the CDR3 reads TGTGCCAGCAGCGCTTACAGACTAGCGGGAGCAGATACGCAGTATTTT. It translates to CASSAYRLAGADTQYF.

This clone was counted a single time. V gene TRBV7-9 combines with J gene TRBJ2-3; tentative D call: TRBD2 (6 bases). The CDR3 has 15 amino acids. CDR1 and CDR2 (germline): SEHNR, FQNEAQ (reference sequence). V lost 6 bases to trimming and J lost 0 bases, with 13 bases between them. In DNA form, the CDR3 reads TGTGCCAGCAGTTATGGACTAACTAGCACAGATACGCAGTATTTT. Its protein is CASSYGLTSTDTQYF.

V is TRBV27 and J is TRBJ1-5, with D hard to call. CDR3 length: 14 residues. V lost 8 bases, J lost 6 bases, and 17 bases lay in between. Germline V lookup: CDR1 MNHEY, CDR2 SMNVEV (reference sequence). CDR3 nucleotide sequence: TGTGCCAGCGTGTCCCACGGAGGCGGTCAGCCCCAGCATTTT. Residues: CASVSHGGGQPQHF.

The V gene is TRBV10-3, the J gene TRBJ1-5; D is unclear. The V gene lost 2 bases and the J gene lost 4 bases, with 9 bases spanning the gap. The germline V gene encodes CDR1 ENHRY and CDR2 SYGVKD. The CDR3 is made up of 14 amino acids. The CDR3 region is CAISEGWGNQPQHF. The DNA for the CDR3 is TGTGCCATCAGTGAGGGTTGGGGAAATCAGCCCCAGCATTTT.

The chain links TRBV30 to TRBJ2-7, with D hard to call. Per germline, CDR1 GTSNPN and CDR2 SVGIG (reference sequence). V dropped 2 bases and J dropped 1 base, with 6 bases sitting between them. The CDR3 has 12 residues. The CDR3 loop reads CAWSKRSYEQYF. CDR3 sequence (DNA): TGTGCCTGGAGTAAACGATCCTACGAGCAGTACTTC.

This clone occurred a few times. The chain couples TRBV5-6 to TRBJ2-1, with D maybe TRBD2 (6 bases). This CDR3 comprises 14 residues. Trimming pared 1 base from V and 5 bases from J, leaving 10 bases between. CDR1 and CDR2 (germline): SGHDT, YYEEEE. Written as DNA, the CDR3 is TGTGCCAGCAGCTTGTCTCTAGCGAACAATGAGCAGTTCTTC. The encoded protein is CASSLSLANNEQFF.

V is TRBV5-1 and J is TRBJ2-5; D is unclear. The CDR3 loop spans 11 amino acids. Germline-derived CDR1 and CDR2 are SGHRS and YFSETQ. V was shortened by 4 bases and J by 5 bases, with 6 bases between the two germline ends. The CDR3 loop is CASSITETQYF. The CDR3 region has the DNA TGCGCCAGCAGCATTACGGAGACCCAGTACTTC.

In its sample, this clone was seen a few times. Written as DNA, the CDR3 is TGTGCCAGCAGTGCCCGCCCGGCCTCTGAAGATACGCAGTATTTT. Translation: CASSARPASEDTQYF. V usage is TRBV6-4 and J usage is TRBJ2-3; no reliable D call. CDR1 is MRHNA, CDR2 SNTAGT, per germline. The CDR3 has 15 amino acids. V was shortened by 4 bases and J by 5 bases, with 16 bases between the two germline ends.

This chain uses TRBV27 with TRBJ1-5; D is uncertain. Germline values: CDR1 MNHEY, CDR2 SMNVEV (reference sequence). This CDR3 contains 13 residues. Trimming took 5 bases from V and 0 from J, leaving 5 bases between them. The CDR3 protein is CASSPYSNQPQHF. In DNA, the CDR3 is TGTGCCAGCAGTCCGTATAGCAATCAGCCCCAGCATTTT.

V and J are TRBV7-9 and TRBJ1-1, with D tentatively TRBD1 (5 bases). Trimming stripped 5 bases from V and 1 base from J, with 14 bases between. CDR1 SEHNR and CDR2 FQNEAQ come from the germline V gene (reference sequence). The CDR3 sequence is 15 residues long. CDR3 residues: CASSHSGQENTEAFF. DNA of the CDR3: TGTGCCAGCAGCCATTCAGGGCAGGAGAACACTGAAGCTTTCTTT.

V is TRBV5-8 and J is TRBJ1-5; 8 bases line up with TRBD1. The CDR3 extends over 14 amino acids. Germline lookup yields CDR1 SGHTS and CDR2 YDEGEE. The J segment lost 10 bases and the V segment lost 4 bases, leaving 10 bases of the junction unmatched. Written as DNA, the CDR3 is TGTGCCAGCAGCCTTCGTACAGGGGGACTACCCCAGCATTTT. It codes for CASSLRTGGLPQHF.

The J gene is TRBJ1-1, the V gene TRBV11-2; possibly TRBD1 for D (5 bases). The V and J ends lost 6 bases and 2 bases respectively, with 10 bases between them. CDR3 length: 13 residues. Germline loops: CDR1 SGHAT, CDR2 FQNNGV. In DNA, the CDR3 is TGTGCCAGCAGGTTGGGGGGAAACACTGAAGCTTTCTTT. This encodes CASRLGGNTEAFF.

The rearrangement uses TRBV30 and TRBJ2-7, with 7 bases matching TRBD1. With 6 bases clipped from V and 0 bases from J, the junction kept 5 bases outside the gene matches. This CDR3 is built from 13 residues. From germline, CDR1 is GTSNPN and CDR2 SVGIG (reference sequence). CDR3 nucleotides: TGTGCCTGCCTTACAGGGGCCTCCTACGAGCAGTACTTC. Translating it yields CACLTGASYEQYF.

This sequence joins TRBV2 and TRBJ2-1; the D gene is possibly TRBD2 (6 bases). Trimming shortened V by 3 bases and J by 8 bases, and 11 bases separated the two germline ends. The germline V gene has CDR1 SNHLY and CDR2 FYNNEI. The CDR3 extends over 13 amino acids. This chain's CDR3 is CASSDSGVYEQFF. The CDR3 DNA reads as TGTGCCAGCAGTGACTCGGGGGTCTATGAGCAGTTCTTC.

The chain combines TRBV18 with TRBJ2-7; 7 positions match TRBD2. J lost 1 base, V lost 4 bases, and 7 bases had no gene match. The germline CDR1 and CDR2 sequences are KGHSH and LQKENI. The length of the CDR3 is 15 residues. The chain's CDR3 is CASSRASGPSYEQYF. In DNA, the CDR3 is TGTGCCAGCTCACGGGCTAGCGGACCTTCCTACGAGCAGTACTTC.

The rearrangement joins TRBV5-5 to TRBJ2-2; no reliable D call. CDR3 length equals 14 residues. The V end lost 5 bases, the J end lost 0 bases, and 8 bases lay between the germline ends. Germline V CDR1 and CDR2: SGHKS, YYEKEE (reference sequence). DNA of the CDR3: TGTGCCAGCAGTCCGTTTGCGAACACCGGGGAGCTGTTTTTT. Its protein is CASSPFANTGELFF.

The chain links TRBV7-6 to TRBJ1-2; 9 bases agree with TRBD1. V lost 0 bases, J lost 7 bases, and 6 bases stayed unmatched. This CDR3 has 15 residues. Germline V gene sequence: CDR1 SGHVS, CDR2 FNYEAQ. The CDR3 DNA reads TGTGCCAGCAGCTTAGCGCCGGGACAGGGATTTGGCTACACCTTC. Amino acids: CASSLAPGQGFGYTF.

The chain couples TRBV5-1 to TRBJ2-3; 10 bases map to TRBD2. The V gene's germline CDR1 is SGHRS and CDR2 YFSETQ. V lost 5 bases and J lost 4; bases outside the gene matches: 10. The CDR3 spans 16 residues. For the CDR3, the DNA is TGCGCCAGCAGATCTACCAGCGGGAGGGCCGCAGATACGCAGTATTTT. Its protein product is CASRSTSGRAADTQYF. Full variable domain (missing parts from reference TRBV5-1 and TRBJ2-3): KAGVTQTPRYLIKTRGQQVTLSCSPISGHRSVSWYQQTPGQGLQFLFEYFSETQRNKGNFPGRFSGRQFSNSRSEMNVSTLELGDSALYLCASRSTSGRAADTQYFGPGTRLTVL.

The chain links TRBV5-1 to TRBJ2-1; TRBD2 matches 8 bases. The CDR3 is made up of 15 amino acids. Per germline, CDR1 SGHRS and CDR2 YFSETQ. The ends lost 5 bases at V and 2 bases at J; junction bases unmatched: 6. The CDR3: CASRKSGGTYNEQFF. The DNA of the CDR3 is TGCGCCAGCAGAAAGAGCGGGGGCACCTACAATGAGCAGTTCTTC.

The chain uses TRBV19 and TRBJ2-7, with 7 bases identical to TRBD1. The V and J ends lost 5 bases and 3 bases, in that order; junction bases with no gene match: 4. Germline V lookup: CDR1 LNHDA, CDR2 SQIVND (reference sequence). The CDR3 totals 13 residues. CDR3 nucleotides: TGTGCCAGTAGTTACGACAGGGACTACGAGCAGTACTTC. As protein: CASSYDRDYEQYF.